This TCR beta chain originates from a study of T cells in Graves' hyperthyroidism and ophthalmopathy. The sample holds many counts of this clonotype. The TCR beta CDR3 regions underwent amplification using RNA transcripts as the source. Primed by the HTBI set, a first-round RT-PCR was run on the TCR CDR3. TCRdb used MiXCR to reprocess the multiplex PCR reads, holding one entry per CDR3 protein. The table lists roughly 520,000 distinct CDR3 sequences, roughly a quarter of them singletons. With V trimmed by 0 bases and J by 3 bases, 1 base remained unmatched. Germline V gives CDR1 SQVTM, CDR2 ANQGSEA. This CDR3 has 13 residues.

This receptor was obtained from a woman in her 30s with Graves' ophthalmopathy. The sample taken for sequencing was blood. This rearrangement joins TRBV29-1 to TRBJ1-2; 7 bases match TRBD1. As DNA, the CDR3 is TGCAGCGTTGAAGACGGGACAGACTATGGCTACACCTTC. Protein: CSVEDGTDYGYTF.